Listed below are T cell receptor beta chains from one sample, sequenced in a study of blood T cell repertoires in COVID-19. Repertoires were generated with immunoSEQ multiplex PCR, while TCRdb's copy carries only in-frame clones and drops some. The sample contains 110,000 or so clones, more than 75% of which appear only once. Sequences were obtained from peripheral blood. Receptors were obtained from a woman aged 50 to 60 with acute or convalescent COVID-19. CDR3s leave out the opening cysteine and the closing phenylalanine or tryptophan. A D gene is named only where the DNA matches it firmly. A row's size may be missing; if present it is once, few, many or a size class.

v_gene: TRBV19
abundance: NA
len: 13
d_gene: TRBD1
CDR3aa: ASSNEGQGIYEQY

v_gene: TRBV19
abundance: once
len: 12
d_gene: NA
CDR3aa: ASSIDGRSHGYT

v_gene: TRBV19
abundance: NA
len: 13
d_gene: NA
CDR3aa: ASSPSGGQGGELF

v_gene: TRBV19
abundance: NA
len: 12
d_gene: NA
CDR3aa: ASNPDLGSGKLF

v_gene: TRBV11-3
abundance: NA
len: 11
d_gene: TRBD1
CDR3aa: ASSRTGSGEQY

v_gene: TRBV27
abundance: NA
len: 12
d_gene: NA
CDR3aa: ASREQGLDYGYT

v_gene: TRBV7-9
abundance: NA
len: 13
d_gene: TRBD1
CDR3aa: ASSLGTGRYNEQF

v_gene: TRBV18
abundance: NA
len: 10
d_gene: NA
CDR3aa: ASSGANTEAF

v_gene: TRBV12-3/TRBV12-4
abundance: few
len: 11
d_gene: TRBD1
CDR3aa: ASKGTGNTEAF

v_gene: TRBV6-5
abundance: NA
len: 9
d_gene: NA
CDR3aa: ASSSGNGYT

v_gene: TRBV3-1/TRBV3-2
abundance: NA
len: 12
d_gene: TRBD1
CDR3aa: ASSPRDREETQY

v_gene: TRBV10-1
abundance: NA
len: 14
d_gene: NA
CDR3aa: ASSESEGRSKNIQY

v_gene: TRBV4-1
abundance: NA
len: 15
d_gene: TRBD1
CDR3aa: ASSHLKRTGGKNIQY

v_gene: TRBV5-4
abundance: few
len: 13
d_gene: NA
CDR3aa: ASSPQANPGNTIY

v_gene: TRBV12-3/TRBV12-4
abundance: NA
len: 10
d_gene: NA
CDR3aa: ASSFPRGEQY

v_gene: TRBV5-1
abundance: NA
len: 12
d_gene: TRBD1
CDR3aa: ASSLGTGWETQY

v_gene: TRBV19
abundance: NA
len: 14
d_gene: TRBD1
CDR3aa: ASSTTGTGGLNGYT

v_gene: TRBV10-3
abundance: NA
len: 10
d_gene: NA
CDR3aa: AITGDNYGYT

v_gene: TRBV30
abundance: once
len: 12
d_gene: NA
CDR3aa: AWSGPPWRGEAF

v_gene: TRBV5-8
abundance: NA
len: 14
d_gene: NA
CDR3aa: ASSLAQAAPGNTIY

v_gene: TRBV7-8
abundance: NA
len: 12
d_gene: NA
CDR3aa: ASSFQNSYYGYT

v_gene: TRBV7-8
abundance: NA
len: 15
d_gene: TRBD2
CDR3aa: ASFLRGLAGGTDTQY

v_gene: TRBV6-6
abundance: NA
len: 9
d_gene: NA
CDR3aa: ASSGGNEQY

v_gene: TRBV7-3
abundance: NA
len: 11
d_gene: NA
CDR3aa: ASSSKGADTQY

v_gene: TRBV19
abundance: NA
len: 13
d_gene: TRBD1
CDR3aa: ASSIKPDRGTPLH

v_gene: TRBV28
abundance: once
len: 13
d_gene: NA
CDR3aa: ASAPPGVQGQPQH

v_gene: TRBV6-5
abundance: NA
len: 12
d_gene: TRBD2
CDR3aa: ASRTSGRINEQF

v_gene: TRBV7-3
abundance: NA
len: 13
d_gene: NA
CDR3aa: ASSLVSGMNTEAF

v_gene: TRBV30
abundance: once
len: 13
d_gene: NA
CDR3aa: AWTTRGTSSYEQY

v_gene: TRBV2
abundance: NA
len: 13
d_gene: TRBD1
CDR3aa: ASRLDRAGNQPQH

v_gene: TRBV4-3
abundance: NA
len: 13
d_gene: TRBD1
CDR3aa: ASSRDRGTNEKLF

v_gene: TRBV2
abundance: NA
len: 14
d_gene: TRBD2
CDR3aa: ASSFWGLAGVDEQY

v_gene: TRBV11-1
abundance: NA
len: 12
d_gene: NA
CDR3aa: ASSLHQGGSPLH

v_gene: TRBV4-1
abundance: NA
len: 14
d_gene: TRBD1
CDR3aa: ASSSQSPGTGVGAF

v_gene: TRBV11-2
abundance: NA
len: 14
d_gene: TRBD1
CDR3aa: ASSNSGTDITDTQY

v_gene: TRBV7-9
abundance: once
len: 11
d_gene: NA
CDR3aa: ASSLVGQETQY

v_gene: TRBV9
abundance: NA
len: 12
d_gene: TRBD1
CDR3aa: ASSDGDRGNGYT

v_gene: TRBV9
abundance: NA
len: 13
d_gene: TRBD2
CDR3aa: ASSATSGTYNEQF

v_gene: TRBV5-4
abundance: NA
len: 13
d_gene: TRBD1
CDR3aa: ASSSHGTGNNEQY

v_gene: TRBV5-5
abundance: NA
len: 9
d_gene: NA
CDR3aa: ASSLGYTEF

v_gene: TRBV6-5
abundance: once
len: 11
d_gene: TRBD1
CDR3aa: ASRRQGGLEAF

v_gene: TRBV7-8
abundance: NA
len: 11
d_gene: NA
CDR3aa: ASSRRENNEQF

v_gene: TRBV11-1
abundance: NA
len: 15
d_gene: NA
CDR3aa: ASSLATDRPLNTEAF

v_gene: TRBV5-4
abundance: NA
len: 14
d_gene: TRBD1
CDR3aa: ASSFTGTGGNQPQH

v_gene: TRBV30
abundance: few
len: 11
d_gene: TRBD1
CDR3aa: AWSGQGESEAF

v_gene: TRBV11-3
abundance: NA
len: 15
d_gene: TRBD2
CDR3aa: ASSLSEGLASYNEQF

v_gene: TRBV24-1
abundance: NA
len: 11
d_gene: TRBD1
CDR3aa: ATSEQGAETQY

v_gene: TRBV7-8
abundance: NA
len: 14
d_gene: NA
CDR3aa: ASSRLARAENSPLH

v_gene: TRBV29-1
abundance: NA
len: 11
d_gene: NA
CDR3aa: SAAWGGNTEAF

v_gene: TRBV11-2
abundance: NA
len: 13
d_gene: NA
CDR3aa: ASSFSDSANYGYT

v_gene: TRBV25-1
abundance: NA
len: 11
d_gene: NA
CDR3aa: ASSALANYGYT

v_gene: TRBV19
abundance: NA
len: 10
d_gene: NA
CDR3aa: ASRTGPGELF

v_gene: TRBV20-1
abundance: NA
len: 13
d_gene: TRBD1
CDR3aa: SASGTGTLNTEAF

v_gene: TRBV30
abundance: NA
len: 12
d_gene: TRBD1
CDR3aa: ACVTGTGDTEAF

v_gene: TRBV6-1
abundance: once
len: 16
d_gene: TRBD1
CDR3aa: ASSGILQGARGNTEAF